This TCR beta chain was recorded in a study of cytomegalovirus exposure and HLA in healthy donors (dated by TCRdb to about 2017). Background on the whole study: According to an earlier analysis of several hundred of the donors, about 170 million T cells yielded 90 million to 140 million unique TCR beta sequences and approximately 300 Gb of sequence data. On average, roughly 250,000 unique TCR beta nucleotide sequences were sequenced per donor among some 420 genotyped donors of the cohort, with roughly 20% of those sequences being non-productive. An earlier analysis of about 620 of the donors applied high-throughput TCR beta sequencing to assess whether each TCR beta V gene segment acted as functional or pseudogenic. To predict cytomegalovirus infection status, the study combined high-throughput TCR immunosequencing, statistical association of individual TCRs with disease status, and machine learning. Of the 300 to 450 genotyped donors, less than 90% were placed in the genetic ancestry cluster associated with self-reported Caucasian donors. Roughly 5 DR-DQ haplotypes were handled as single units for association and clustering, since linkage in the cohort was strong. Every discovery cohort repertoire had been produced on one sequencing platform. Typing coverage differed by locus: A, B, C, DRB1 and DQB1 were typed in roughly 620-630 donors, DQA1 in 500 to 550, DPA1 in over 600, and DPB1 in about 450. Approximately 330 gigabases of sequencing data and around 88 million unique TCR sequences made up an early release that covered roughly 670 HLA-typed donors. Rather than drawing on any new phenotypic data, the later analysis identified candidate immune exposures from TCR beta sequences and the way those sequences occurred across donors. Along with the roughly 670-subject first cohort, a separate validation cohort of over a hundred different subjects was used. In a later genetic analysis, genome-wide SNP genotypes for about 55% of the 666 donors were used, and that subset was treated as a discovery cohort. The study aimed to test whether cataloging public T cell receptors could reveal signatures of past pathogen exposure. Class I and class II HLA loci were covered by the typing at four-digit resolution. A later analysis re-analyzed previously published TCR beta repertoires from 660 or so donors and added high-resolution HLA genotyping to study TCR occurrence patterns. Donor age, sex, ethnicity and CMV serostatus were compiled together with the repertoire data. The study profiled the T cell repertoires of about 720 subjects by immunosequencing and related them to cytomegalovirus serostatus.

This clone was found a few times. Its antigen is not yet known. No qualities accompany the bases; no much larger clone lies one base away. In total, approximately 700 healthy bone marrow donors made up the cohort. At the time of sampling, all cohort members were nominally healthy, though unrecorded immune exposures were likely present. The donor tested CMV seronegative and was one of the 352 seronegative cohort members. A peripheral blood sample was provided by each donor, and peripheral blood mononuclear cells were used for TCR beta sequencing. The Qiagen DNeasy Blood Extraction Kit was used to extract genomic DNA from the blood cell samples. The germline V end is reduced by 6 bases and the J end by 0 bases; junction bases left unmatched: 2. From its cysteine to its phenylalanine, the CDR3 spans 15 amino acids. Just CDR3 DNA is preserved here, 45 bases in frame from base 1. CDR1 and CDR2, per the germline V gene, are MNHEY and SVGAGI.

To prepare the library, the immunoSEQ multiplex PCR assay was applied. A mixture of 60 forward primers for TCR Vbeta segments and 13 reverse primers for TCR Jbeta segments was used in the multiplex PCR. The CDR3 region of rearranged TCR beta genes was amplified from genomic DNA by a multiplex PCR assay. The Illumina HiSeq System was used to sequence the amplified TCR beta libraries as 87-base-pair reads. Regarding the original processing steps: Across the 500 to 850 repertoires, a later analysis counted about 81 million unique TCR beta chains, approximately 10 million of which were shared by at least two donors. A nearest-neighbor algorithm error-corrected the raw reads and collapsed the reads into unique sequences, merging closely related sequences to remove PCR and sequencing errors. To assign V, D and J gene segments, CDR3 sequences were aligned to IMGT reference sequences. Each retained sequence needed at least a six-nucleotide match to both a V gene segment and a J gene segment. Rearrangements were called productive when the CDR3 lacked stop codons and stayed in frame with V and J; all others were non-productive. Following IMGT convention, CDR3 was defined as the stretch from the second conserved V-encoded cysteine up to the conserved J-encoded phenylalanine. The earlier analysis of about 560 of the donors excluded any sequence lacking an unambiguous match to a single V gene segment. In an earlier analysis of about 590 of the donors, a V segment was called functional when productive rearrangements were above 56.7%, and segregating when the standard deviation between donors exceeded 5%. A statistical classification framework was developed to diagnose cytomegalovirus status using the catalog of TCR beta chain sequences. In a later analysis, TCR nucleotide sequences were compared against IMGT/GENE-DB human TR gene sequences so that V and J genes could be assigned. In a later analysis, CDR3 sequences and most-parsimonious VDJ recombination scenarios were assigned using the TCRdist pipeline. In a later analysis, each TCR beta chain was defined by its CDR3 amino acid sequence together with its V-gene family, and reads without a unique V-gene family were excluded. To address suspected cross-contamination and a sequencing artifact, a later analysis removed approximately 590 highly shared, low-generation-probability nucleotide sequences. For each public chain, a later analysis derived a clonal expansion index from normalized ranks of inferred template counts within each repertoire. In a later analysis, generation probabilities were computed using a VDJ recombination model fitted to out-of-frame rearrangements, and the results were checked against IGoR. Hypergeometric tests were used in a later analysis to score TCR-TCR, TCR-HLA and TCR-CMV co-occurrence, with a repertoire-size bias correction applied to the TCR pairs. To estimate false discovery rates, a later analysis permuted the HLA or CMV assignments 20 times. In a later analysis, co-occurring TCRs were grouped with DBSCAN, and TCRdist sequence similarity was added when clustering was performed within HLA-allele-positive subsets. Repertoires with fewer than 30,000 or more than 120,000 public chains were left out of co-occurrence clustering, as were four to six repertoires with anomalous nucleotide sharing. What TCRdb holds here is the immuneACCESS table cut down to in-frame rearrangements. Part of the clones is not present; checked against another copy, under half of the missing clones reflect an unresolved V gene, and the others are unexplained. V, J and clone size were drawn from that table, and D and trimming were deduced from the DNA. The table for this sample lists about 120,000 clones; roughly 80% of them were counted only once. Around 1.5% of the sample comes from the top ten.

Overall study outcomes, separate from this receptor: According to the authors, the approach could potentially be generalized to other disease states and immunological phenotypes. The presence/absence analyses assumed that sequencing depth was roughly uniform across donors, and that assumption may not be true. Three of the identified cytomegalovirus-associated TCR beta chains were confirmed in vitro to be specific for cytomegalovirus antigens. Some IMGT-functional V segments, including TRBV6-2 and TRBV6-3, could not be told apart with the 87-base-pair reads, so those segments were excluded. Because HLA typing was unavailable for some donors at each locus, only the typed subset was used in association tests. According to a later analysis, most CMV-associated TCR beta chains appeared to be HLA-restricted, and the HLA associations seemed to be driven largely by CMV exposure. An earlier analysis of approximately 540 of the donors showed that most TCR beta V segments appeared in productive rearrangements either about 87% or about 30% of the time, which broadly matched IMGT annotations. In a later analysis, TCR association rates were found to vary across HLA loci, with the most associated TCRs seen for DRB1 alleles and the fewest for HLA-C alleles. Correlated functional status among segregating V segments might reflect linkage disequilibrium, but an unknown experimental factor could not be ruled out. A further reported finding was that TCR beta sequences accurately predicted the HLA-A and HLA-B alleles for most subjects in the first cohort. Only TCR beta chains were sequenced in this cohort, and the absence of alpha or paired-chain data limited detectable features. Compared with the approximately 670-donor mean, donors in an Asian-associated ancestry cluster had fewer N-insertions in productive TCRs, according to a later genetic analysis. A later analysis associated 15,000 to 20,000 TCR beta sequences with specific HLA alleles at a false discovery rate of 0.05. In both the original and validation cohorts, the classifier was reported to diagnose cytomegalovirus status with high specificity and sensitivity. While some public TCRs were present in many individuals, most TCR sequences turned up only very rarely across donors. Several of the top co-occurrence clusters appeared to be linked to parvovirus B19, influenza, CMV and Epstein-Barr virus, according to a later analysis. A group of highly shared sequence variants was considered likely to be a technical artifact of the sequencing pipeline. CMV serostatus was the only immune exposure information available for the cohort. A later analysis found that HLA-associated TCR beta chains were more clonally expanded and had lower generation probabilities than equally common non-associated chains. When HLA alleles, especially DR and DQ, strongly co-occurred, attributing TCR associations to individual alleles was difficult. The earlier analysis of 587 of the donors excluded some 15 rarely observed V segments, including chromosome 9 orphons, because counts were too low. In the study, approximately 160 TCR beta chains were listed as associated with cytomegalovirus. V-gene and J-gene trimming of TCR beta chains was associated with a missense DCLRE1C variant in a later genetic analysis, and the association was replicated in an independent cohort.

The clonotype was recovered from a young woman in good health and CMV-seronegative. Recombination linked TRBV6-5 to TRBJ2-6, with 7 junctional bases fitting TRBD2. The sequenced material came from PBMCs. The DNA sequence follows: TGTGCCAGCAGCTGGGAGGGCTCTGGGGCCAACGTCCTGACTTTC. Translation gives CASSWEGSGANVLTF.